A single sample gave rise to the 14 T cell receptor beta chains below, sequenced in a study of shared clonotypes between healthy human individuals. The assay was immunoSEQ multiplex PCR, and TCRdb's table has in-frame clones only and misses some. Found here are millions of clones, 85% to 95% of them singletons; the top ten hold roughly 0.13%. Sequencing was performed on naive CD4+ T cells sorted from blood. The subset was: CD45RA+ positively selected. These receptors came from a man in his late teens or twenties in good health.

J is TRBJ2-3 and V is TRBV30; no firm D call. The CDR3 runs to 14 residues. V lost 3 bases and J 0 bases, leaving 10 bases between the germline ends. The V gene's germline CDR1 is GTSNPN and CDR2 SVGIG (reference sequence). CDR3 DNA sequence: TGTGCCTGGAGGGGCGGTCCTAGCACAGATACGCAGTATTTT. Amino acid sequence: CAWRGGPSTDTQYF.

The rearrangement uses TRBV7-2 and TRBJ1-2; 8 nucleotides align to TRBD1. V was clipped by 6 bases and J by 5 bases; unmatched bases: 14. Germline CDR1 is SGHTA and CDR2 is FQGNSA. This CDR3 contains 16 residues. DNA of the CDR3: TGTGCCAGCAGTTCCGGGACAGGAGCCGTTAGGTATGGCTACACCTTC. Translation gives CASSSGTGAVRYGYTF.

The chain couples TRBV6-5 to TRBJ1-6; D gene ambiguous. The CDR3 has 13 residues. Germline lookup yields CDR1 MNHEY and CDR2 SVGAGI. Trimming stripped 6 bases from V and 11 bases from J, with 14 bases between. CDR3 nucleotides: TGTGCCAGCAGGTGGTCCGGGGAGACACCCCTCCACTTT. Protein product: CASRWSGETPLHF.

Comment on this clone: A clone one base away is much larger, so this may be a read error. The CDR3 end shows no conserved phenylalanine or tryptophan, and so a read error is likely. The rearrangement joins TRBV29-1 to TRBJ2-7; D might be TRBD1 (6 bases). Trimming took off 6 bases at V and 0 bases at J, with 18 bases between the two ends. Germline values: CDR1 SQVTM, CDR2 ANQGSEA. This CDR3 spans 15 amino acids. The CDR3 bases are TGCAGCGTCGCCCACAGGGACGGACCCTCCTACGAGCAGTACATC. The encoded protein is CSVAHRDGPSYEQYI.

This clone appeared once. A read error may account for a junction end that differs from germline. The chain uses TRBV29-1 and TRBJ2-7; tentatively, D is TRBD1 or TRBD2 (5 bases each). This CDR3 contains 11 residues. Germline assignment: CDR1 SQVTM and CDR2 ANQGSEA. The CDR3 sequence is CGIAKGYEQYF. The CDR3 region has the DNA TGTGGGATAGCGAAGGGGTACGAGCAGTACTTC.

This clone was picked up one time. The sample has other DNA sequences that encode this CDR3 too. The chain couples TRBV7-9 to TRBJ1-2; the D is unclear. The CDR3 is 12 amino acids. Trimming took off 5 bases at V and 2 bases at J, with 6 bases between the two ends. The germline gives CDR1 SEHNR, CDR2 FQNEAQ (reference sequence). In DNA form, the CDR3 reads TGTGCCAGCAGCGGAGAGAACTATGGCTACACCTTC. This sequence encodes CASSGENYGYTF.

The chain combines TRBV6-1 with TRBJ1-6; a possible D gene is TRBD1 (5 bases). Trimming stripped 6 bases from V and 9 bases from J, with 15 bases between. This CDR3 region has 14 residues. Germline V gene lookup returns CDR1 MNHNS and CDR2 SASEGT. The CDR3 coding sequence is TGTGCCAGCAGAGACCCAGGGAACGGTTCACCCCTCCACTTT. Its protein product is CASRDPGNGSPLHF.

The CDR3 DNA reads as TGCGCCAGCAGCCCAAAGGGAGATACGCAGTATTTT. Protein product: CASSPKGDTQYF. The V and J genes are TRBV4-3 and TRBJ2-3; D call uncertain. Trimming removed 4 bases at V and 5 bases at J, with 7 bases between. CDR1 and CDR2 (germline): LGHNA, YSLEER. The CDR3 contains 12 residues.

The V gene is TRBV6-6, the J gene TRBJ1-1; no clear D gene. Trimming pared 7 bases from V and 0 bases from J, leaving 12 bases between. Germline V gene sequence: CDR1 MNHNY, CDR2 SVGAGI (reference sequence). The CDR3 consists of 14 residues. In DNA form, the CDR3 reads TGTGCCAGCACCGTACAGCCCATGAACACTGAAGCTTTCTTT. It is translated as CASTVQPMNTEAFF.

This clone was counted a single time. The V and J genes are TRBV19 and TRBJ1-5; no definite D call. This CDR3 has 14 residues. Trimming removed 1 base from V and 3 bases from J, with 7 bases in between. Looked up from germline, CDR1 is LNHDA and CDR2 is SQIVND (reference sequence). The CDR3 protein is CASSIVGDNQPQHF. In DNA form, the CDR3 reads TGTGCCAGTAGTATAGTCGGGGACAATCAGCCCCAGCATTTT.

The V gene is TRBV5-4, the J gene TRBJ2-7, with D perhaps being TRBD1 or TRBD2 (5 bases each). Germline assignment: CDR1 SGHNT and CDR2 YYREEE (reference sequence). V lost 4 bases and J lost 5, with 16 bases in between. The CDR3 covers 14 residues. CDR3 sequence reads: CASSALGDPHEQYF. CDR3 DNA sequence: TGTGCCAGCAGCGCGTTGGGGGACCCCCACGAGCAGTACTTC.

CDR3 in amino acids: CASSIGGGASYEQYF. The CDR3 nucleotides read TGTGCCAGTAGTATTGGAGGGGGCGCATCCTACGAGCAGTACTTC. The chain uses TRBV19 and TRBJ2-7; tentatively, D is TRBD1 (7 bases). Per the germline V gene, CDR1 is LNHDA and CDR2 is SQIVND (reference sequence). V shed 3 bases and J shed 1 base, with 13 bases lying between them. CDR3 size: 15 residues.

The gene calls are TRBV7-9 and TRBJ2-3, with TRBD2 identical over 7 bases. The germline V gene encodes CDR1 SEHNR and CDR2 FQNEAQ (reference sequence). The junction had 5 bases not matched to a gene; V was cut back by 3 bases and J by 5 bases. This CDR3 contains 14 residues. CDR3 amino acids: CASSFAGAGDTQYF. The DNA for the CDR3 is TGTGCCAGCAGCTTTGCGGGAGCGGGAGATACGCAGTATTTT.

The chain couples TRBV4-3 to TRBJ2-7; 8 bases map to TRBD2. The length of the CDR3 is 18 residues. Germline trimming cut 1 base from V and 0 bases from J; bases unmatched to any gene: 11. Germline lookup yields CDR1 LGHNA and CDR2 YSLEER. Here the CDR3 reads CASSQADSSGQRSYEQYF. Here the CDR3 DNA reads TGCGCCAGCAGCCAAGCGGATTCTAGCGGGCAACGCTCCTACGAGCAGTACTTC.